This entry lists 20 T cell receptor beta chains sequenced from one sample in a study of human T cells and chemical hapten exposure. As for time point: pre-sensitization, week 0. The treatment denotes: therapeutic diphenylcyclopropenone sensitization with weekly scalp DPC. TCRdb analysed the RACE reads with MiXCR anew, one entry per CDR3 protein. Of roughly 380,000 distinct CDR3 sequences listed, roughly 5% are singletons. Sequencing was performed on whole blood, taken in connection with sensitization to the hapten diphenylcyclopropenone (DPC). Every receptor here comes from a woman in her fifties or sixties with alopecia areata. Some clones in this sample may be carry-over from other donors' samples.

This clonotype turned up a few times. The chain uses TRBV10-3 and TRBJ1-1; 9 bases agree with TRBD1. The trim removed 4 bases at V and 1 base at J, leaving 1 base unmatched. CDR3 length equals 14 residues. Per germline, CDR1 ENHRY and CDR2 SYGVKD. The DNA of the CDR3 is TGTGCCATCAGTGGGGGACAGGGGAACACTGAAGCTTTCTTT. As protein: CAISGGQGNTEAFF.

This clonotype has only a few counts. The gene calls are TRBV5-1 and TRBJ2-7; D ambiguous. With 4 bases removed from V and 7 bases from J, the gap between germline ends came to 12 bases. Germline V gives CDR1 SGHRS, CDR2 YFSETQ. The CDR3 loop spans 12 amino acids. The CDR3 reads CASSVTGVEQYF. CDR3 in DNA: TGCGCCAGCAGCGTAACGGGTGTAGAGCAGTACTTC.

This clonotype was recorded at least ten times. The chain employs TRBV29-1 and TRBJ2-2; D gene unclear. The ends were cut back, 1 base at V and 0 bases at J, with 6 bases in the middle. CDR1 SQVTM and CDR2 ANQGSEA come from the germline V gene. This CDR3 is 14 amino acids long. CDR3 protein: CSVEAGANTGELFF. The DNA for the CDR3 is TGCAGCGTTGAAGCCGGCGCGAACACCGGGGAGCTGTTTTTT.

This sequence joins TRBV27 and TRBJ1-2; 7 bases map to TRBD1. Trimming removed 0 bases from V and 4 bases from J; junction bases left unmatched: 5. The CDR3 sequence is 15 residues long. Germline V gene sequence: CDR1 MNHEY, CDR2 SMNVEV (reference sequence). DNA of the CDR3: TGTGCCAGCAGTTTATCGGTCCCAGGGGGCTATGGCTACACCTTC. Translated, it gives CASSLSVPGGYGYTF.

This clonotype was seen only a few times. The chain joins TRBV4-2 to TRBJ2-2; D may match TRBD1 or TRBD2 (5 bases each). In germline, CDR1 is LGHNA, CDR2 YNFKEQ. Trimming shortened V by 4 bases and J by 4 bases, and 19 bases separated the two germline ends. This CDR3 region has 17 residues. The CDR3: CASSRPTQGDLTGELFF. In DNA form, the CDR3 reads TGTGCCAGCAGCCGGCCTACCCAGGGAGACCTCACCGGGGAGCTGTTTTTT.

This clonotype was seen many times. CDR3 residues: CASSLGERGHTDTQYF. The CDR3 coding sequence is TGTGCCAGCAGCTTAGGAGAGCGGGGGCACACAGATACGCAGTATTTT. The chain carries TRBV7-8 and TRBJ2-3, with 8 bases aligning to TRBD2. After removal of 1 base from V and 2 bases from J, the junction contained 5 bases not matched to a gene. Germline loops: CDR1 SGHVS, CDR2 FQNEAQ. The CDR3 extends over 16 amino acids.

J is TRBJ2-7 and V is TRBV6-2 or TRBV6-3, with 8 bases that match TRBD1. This CDR3 region has 13 residues. The J segment lost 2 bases and the V segment lost 11 bases, leaving 8 bases of the junction unmatched. Germline V gene lookup returns CDR1 MNHEY and CDR2 SVGEGT. CDR3 nucleotides: TGTGCCGTTTCCACAGGGGGAACCTACGAGCAGTACTTC. Translating it yields CAVSTGGTYEQYF.

A few counts support this clonotype. The chain combines TRBV10-3 with TRBJ2-5; no clear D gene. The CDR3 contains 14 residues. V was shortened by 2 bases and J by 1 base, with 8 bases between the two germline ends. Germline lookup yields CDR1 ENHRY and CDR2 SYGVKD. CDR3 amino acids: CAISEEEFQETQYF. The CDR3 DNA reads TGTGCCATCAGTGAGGAGGAGTTCCAAGAGACCCAGTACTTC.

V usage is TRBV20-1 and J usage is TRBJ1-4, with D maybe TRBD1 (6 bases). The CDR3 runs to 16 residues. Germline CDR1 DFQATT, CDR2 SNEGSKA (reference sequence). With 2 bases removed from V and 5 bases from J, the gap between germline ends came to 18 bases. This chain's CDR3 is CSARLAGARVNEKLFF. The CDR3 DNA reads as TGCAGTGCTAGATTGGCGGGGGCGCGAGTCAATGAAAAACTGTTTTTT.

Ten or more counts support this clonotype. The chain joins TRBV7-2 to TRBJ2-5; 12 nucleotides line up with TRBD2. Germline V gene sequence: CDR1 SGHTA, CDR2 FQGNSA. V dropped 1 base and J dropped 1; count of bases not matched to a gene: 4. The CDR3 covers 17 residues. The CDR3, as DNA: TGTGCCAGCAGCTTAGTAACTAGCGGGAGGAGCCAAGAGACCCAGTACTTC. It encodes CASSLVTSGRSQETQYF.

This clonotype came up many times. The chain employs TRBV7-9 and TRBJ1-4; possibly TRBD1 for D (5 bases). Germline V gives CDR1 SEHNR, CDR2 FQNEAQ (reference sequence). Between the trimmed V and J ends, which lost 2 bases and 8 bases, there was a span of 15 bases. The CDR3 is 15 residues long. Here the CDR3 reads CASSLNRAGDEKLFF. Here the CDR3 DNA reads TGTGCCAGCAGCTTAAATAGGGCGGGGGACGAAAAACTGTTTTTT.

This clonotype was seen at least ten times. This chain uses TRBV27 with TRBJ2-6; D is ambiguous. This CDR3 has 14 amino acids. The germline CDR1 and CDR2 sequences are MNHEY and SMNVEV (reference sequence). Trimming took off 10 bases at V and 2 bases at J, with 12 bases between the two ends. CDR3 loop: CATTIGPGANVLTF. CDR3 DNA sequence: TGTGCCACCACCATTGGGCCTGGGGCCAACGTCCTGACTTTC. Using reference TRBV27 and TRBJ2-6 for the parts outside the CDR3, the full variable domain is EAQVTQNPRYLITVTGKKLTVTCSQNMNHEYMSWYRQDPGLGLRQIYYSMNVEVTDKGDVPEGYKVSRKEKRNFPLILESPSPNQTSLYFCATTIGPGANVLTFGAGSRLTVL.

This clonotype has more than one count but fewer than ten. CDR3: CSATHSDVYSYEQYF. The CDR3 DNA reads as TGCAGTGCTACTCACTCGGACGTGTACTCCTACGAGCAGTACTTC. The chain employs TRBV20-1 and TRBJ2-7; D remains unclear. Trimming pared 4 bases from V and 0 bases from J, leaving 16 bases between. Looked up from germline, CDR1 is DFQATT and CDR2 is SNEGSKA (reference sequence). The CDR3 length is 15 residues.

This clonotype was detected only a few times. The rearrangement joins TRBV7-2 to TRBJ1-2; 7 nucleotides agree with TRBD1. Germline V gives CDR1 SGHTA, CDR2 FQGNSA. Trimming removed 1 base from V and 7 bases from J; junction bases left unmatched: 9. The length of the CDR3 is 15 residues. CDR3 sequence reads: CASSLETGQKSGYTF. In DNA, the CDR3 is TGTGCCAGCAGCTTAGAGACGGGACAGAAGTCTGGCTACACCTTC.

The V and J genes are TRBV7-2 and TRBJ2-1; the match to TRBD2 covers 7 bases. Per germline, CDR1 SGHTA and CDR2 FQGNSA. The CDR3 sequence is 17 residues long. The trim removed 2 bases at V and 0 bases at J, leaving 7 bases unmatched. The DNA for the CDR3 is TGTGCCAGCAGCTTACGAGGCCTAGCGGCCTCCTACAATGAGCAGTTCTTC. This translates into CASSLRGLAASYNEQFF.

This clonotype was counted ten times or more. The genes are TRBV4-3 and TRBJ1-6; D not certain. The germline V and J ends were trimmed by 3 bases and 0 bases, with 6 bases remaining between them. Germline CDR1 reads LGHNA; CDR2 reads YSLEER. This CDR3 comprises 15 residues. The CDR3 DNA follows: TGCGCCAGCAGCCAGAGTGACTCCTATAATTCACCCCTCCACTTT. Translating it yields CASSQSDSYNSPLHF.

The chain recombines TRBV7-2 with TRBJ2-3; the match to TRBD2 covers 8 bases. CDR3 length equals 17 residues. J lost 11 bases, V lost 0 bases, and 16 bases had no gene match. Germline V gene lookup returns CDR1 SGHTA and CDR2 FQGNSA. CDR3 sequence reads: CASSLAQGAGASRKQYF. In DNA form, the CDR3 reads TGTGCCAGCAGCTTAGCCCAAGGAGCGGGGGCCTCTAGGAAGCAGTATTTT.

This clonotype was observed many times. The V and J genes are TRBV24-1 and TRBJ2-5; 9 nucleotides match TRBD1. With V trimmed by 3 bases and J by 5 bases, 9 bases remained unmatched. The CDR3 is 16 amino acids. In germline, CDR1 is KGHDR, CDR2 SFDVKD. CDR3 protein: CATSDAGQGSEETQYF. The CDR3 coding sequence is TGTGCCACCAGTGATGCGGGACAGGGTTCGGAGGAGACCCAGTACTTC.

The chain joins TRBV6-2 or TRBV6-3 to TRBJ1-5; no clear D. The germline CDR1 and CDR2 sequences are MNHEY and SVGEGT. Trimming took off 2 bases at V and 5 bases at J, with 7 bases between the two ends. The CDR3 runs 13 residues. The CDR3 here is CASSYGRDQPQHF. The CDR3 nucleotides are TGTGCCAGCAGTTACGGCAGAGATCAGCCCCAGCATTTT.

The chain links TRBV20-1 to TRBJ1-4; possibly TRBD1 for D (5 bases). Germline lookup yields CDR1 DFQATT and CDR2 SNEGSKA (reference sequence). The CDR3 extends over 13 amino acids. V was pared by 0 bases and J by 14 bases, with 16 bases between. CDR3 DNA sequence: TGCAGTGCTAGAGATCAGGGAGTGGTGCCGCTGTTTTTT. It codes for CSARDQGVVPLFF.